This passage covers 5 T cell receptor beta chains from one sample sequenced in a study of CD8 T cells in ankylosing spondylitis. One entry per CDR3 protein, called by TCRdb with MiXCR from the 5' RACE reads. The sample lists fewer than 250,000 distinct CDR3 sequences, roughly a tenth occurring once. The specimen sequenced was blood, either unsorted or a sorted T cell fraction (not recorded which). Receptors were obtained from a male donor with ankylosing spondylitis or in good health (not recorded which).

This clonotype was recorded a few times. The rearrangement joins TRBV7-9 to TRBJ2-3, with D possibly matching TRBD1 (6 bases). This CDR3 contains 12 residues. The V gene lost 4 bases and the J gene lost 6 bases, with 8 bases spanning the gap. The germline CDR1 and CDR2 sequences are SEHNR and FQNEAQ (reference sequence). CDR3 in amino acids: CASSSQGDTQYF. The CDR3 nucleotides are TGTGCCAGCAGCTCGCAGGGGGATACGCAGTATTTT.

This clonotype was picked up many times. The CDR3 spells CSVEDPKGNEQFF. DNA for the CDR3: TGCAGCGTTGAAGATCCTAAAGGCAATGAGCAGTTCTTC. The gene calls are TRBV29-1 and TRBJ2-1; D is ambiguous. This CDR3 is 13 amino acids long. CDR1 is SQVTM, CDR2 ANQGSEA, per germline. Trimming removed 0 bases from V and 6 bases from J, with 9 bases in between.

This clonotype was seen more than once but under ten times. This sequence joins TRBV11-2 and TRBJ1-1; the D gene is possibly TRBD1 (5 bases). The V end was cut by 5 bases, the J end by 1 base, with 23 bases between. Germline lookup yields CDR1 SGHAT and CDR2 FQNNGV. The CDR3 has 18 amino acids. CDR3: CASSRTSGFGVSNTEAFF. In DNA form, the CDR3 reads TGTGCCAGCAGCCGGACCTCAGGGTTTGGGGTCTCGAACACTGAAGCTTTCTTT.

The table lists this clonotype with many counts. The chain recombines TRBV5-1 with TRBJ2-1; 13 nucleotides align to TRBD2. The CDR3 sequence is 16 residues long. Looked up from germline, CDR1 is SGHRS and CDR2 is YFSETQ. The J segment lost 8 bases and the V segment lost 2 bases, leaving 7 bases of the junction unmatched. CDR3 amino acids: CASSFEGTSGTDEQFF. As DNA, the CDR3 is TGCGCCAGCAGCTTTGAGGGGACTAGCGGGACCGATGAGCAGTTCTTC.

V gene TRBV6-1 combines with J gene TRBJ1-5; 8 nucleotides line up with TRBD1. Germline loops: CDR1 MNHNS, CDR2 SASEGT. There are 13 residues in the CDR3. V shed 1 base and J 7 bases; nucleotides not matched to a gene: 0. The CDR3 bases are TGTGCCAGCAGTGAAGACAGGGGGCAGCCCCAGCATTTT. It specifies CASSEDRGQPQHF.